The 2 T cell receptor beta chains below were found in one sample sequenced in a study of T-cell reconstitution after alpha-beta-depleted transplantation in children listed by TCRdb under 2016. The treatment or condition label of this sample denotes: allogeneic hematopoietic cell transplantation with graft depleted of TCRalphabeta T cells and CD19 B cells. The method behind the library was PCR. TCRdb shows the sequencer as Illumina HiSeq 2500. Molecular barcoding was employed in the preparation of TCR libraries, with unique molecular identifiers being used to normalize TCRbeta repertoire quantification. The public sequencing data were trimmed at Q25 with fastp and processed into clonotypes with MiXCR by TCRdb, which kept only in-frame beta chains. Each CDR3 protein gets just one entry, which takes the most common genes and DNA from the rows behind it. In all, the sample holds approximately 500,000 distinct CDR3 sequences, and about 11% of those were seen once. The top ten clonotypes cover 2% to 2.5% of the sample.

The sample was PBMCs, taken before TCRalphabeta/CD19-depleted stem cell transplant. The receptors here all came from a child between 2 and 9 years old with inherited bone marrow failure, due to receive a stem cell transplant.

On this clonotype itself: Possible read error: a much larger clone is one base away. The chain is built from TRBV6-6 and TRBJ1-5, with a tentative D call TRBD1 (5 bases). V lost 3 bases, J lost 9 bases, and 12 bases lay in between. There are 13 residues in the CDR3. Germline-derived CDR1 and CDR2 are MNHNY and SVGAGI (reference sequence). The CDR3 here is CASSYRGGRPQHF. As DNA, the CDR3 is TGTGCCAGCAGTTATCGGGGGGGTCGGCCCCAGCATTTT.

The table lists this clonotype with a few counts. This chain uses TRBV19 with TRBJ1-2; D gene uncertain. Between the trimmed V and J ends, which lost 0 bases and 0 bases, there was a span of 5 bases. Germline V gene sequence: CDR1 LNHDA, CDR2 SQIVND (reference sequence). The CDR3 is made up of 14 amino acids. CDR3 residues: CASSIDGTNYGYTF. DNA for the CDR3: TGTGCCAGTAGTATAGACGGAACTAACTATGGCTACACCTTC.